One and the same sample provided the 10 T cell receptor beta chains below, sequenced in a study of identical twins. Using its own MiXCR run on the 5' RACE reads, TCRdb lists one record per CDR3 protein. The repertoire holds under 250,000 distinct CDR3 sequences, 7.5% seen once, with 1.9% in the top ten. This same sample was also taken into another study, of yellow fever vaccine responses in identical twins.

Material: memory (CD45RO+) T cells sorted from blood. These TCRs come from a woman aged 18-30 years in good health.

This clonotype was seen ten or more times. The rearrangement links TRBV3-1 to TRBJ2-5; TRBD2 aligns across 11 bases. Germline CDR1 is LGHDT and CDR2 is YNNKEL (reference sequence). The CDR3 loop spans 14 amino acids. Losses at the gene ends were 6 bases for V and 6 bases for J; bases not matched to a gene: 6. The CDR3 DNA reads as TGTGCCAGCAGTCTAACTAGCGGGGGAAAGACCCAGTACTTC. Amino acids: CASSLTSGGKTQYF.

This clonotype was detected ten times or more. The chain links TRBV20-1 to TRBJ2-3, with 7 bases fitting TRBD2. Germline V gene lookup returns CDR1 DFQATT and CDR2 SNEGSKA (reference sequence). V shed 5 bases, J shed 8 bases, and the junction held 4 bases outside the gene matches. The CDR3 contains 11 residues. This CDR3 is CSALLASTQYF. In DNA, the CDR3 is TGCAGTGCTCTACTAGCGAGTACGCAGTATTTT.

This clonotype has a handful of counts. The rearrangement joins TRBV12-3 or TRBV12-4 to TRBJ1-2; D may be TRBD1 (6 bases). This CDR3 is built from 13 residues. Trimming removed 6 bases from V and 8 bases from J, with 16 bases in between. CDR3 residues: CASSPDRNSGYTF. For the CDR3, the DNA is TGTGCCAGCAGCCCAGACAGGAATAGCGGCTACACCTTC.

The V gene is TRBV27, the J gene TRBJ2-6, with D maybe TRBD2 (5 bases). The CDR3 extends over 16 amino acids. Germline V gene lookup returns CDR1 MNHEY and CDR2 SMNVEV (reference sequence). V was pared by 6 bases and J by 2 bases, with 14 bases between. The CDR3 loop reads CASSLIPGTGANVLTF. The CDR3 nucleotides read TGTGCCAGCAGCCTGATTCCGGGGACTGGGGCCAACGTCCTGACTTTC. Supplemented by reference TRBV27 and TRBJ2-6, the full variable domain reads EAQVTQNPRYLITVTGKKLTVTCSQNMNHEYMSWYRQDPGLGLRQIYYSMNVEVTDKGDVPEGYKVSRKEKRNFPLILESPSPNQTSLYFCASSLIPGTGANVLTFGAGSRLTVL.

The table lists this clonotype with a few counts. This chain links TRBV12-3 or TRBV12-4 with TRBJ1-5; 9 bases are shared with TRBD1. V was pared by 7 bases and J by 2 bases, with 6 bases of the junction left unmatched. The CDR3 runs to 15 residues. CDR3 protein: CASTMDRGGNQPQHF. The CDR3 DNA sequence: TGTGCCAGCACTATGGACAGGGGAGGCAATCAGCCCCAGCATTTT.

This clonotype was detected a few times. V usage is TRBV12-3 or TRBV12-4 and J usage is TRBJ2-7; no firm D call. The CDR3 sequence is 21 residues long. V was cut by 3 bases and J by 3 bases, with 33 bases left in between. CDR3 sequence reads: CASSFDWPGTPLRKAFYEQYF. As DNA, the CDR3 is TGTGCCAGCAGTTTTGATTGGCCCGGTACTCCCTTACGAAAAGCGTTCTACGAGCAGTACTTC.

This clonotype was counted many times. The chain links TRBV5-1 to TRBJ2-3; D is unresolved. The CDR3 length is 12 residues. V was cut by 1 base and J by 2 bases, with 2 bases left in between. The germline CDR1 and CDR2 sequences are SGHRS and YFSETQ. CDR3 coding DNA: TGCGCCAGCAGCTTGCTCACAGATACGCAGTATTTT. This sequence encodes CASSLLTDTQYF.

This clonotype has a count of ten or more. The rearrangement joins TRBV5-1 to TRBJ2-5; TRBD2 matches at 8 bases. The CDR3 has 17 residues. Trimming took 0 bases from V and 4 from J; bases not matched to a gene: 11. CDR1 and CDR2 (germline): SGHRS, YFSETQ. CDR3 sequence (DNA): TGCGCCAGCAGCTTGGGCCTAGCGGGCCTAGTAAGAGAGACCCAGTACTTC. Its translation is CASSLGLAGLVRETQYF. Variable domain in full (rest from reference TRBV5-1 and TRBJ2-5): KAGVTQTPRYLIKTRGQQVTLSCSPISGHRSVSWYQQTPGQGLQFLFEYFSETQRNKGNFPGRFSGRQFSNSRSEMNVSTLELGDSALYLCASSLGLAGLVRETQYFGPGTRLLVL.

This clonotype occurred many times. The chain joins TRBV3-1 to TRBJ2-1; D possibly uses TRBD1 or TRBD2 (5 bases each). V shed 0 bases and J shed 9 bases, with 12 bases lying between them. Germline lookup yields CDR1 LGHDT and CDR2 YNNKEL (reference sequence). The CDR3 spans 14 residues. CDR3 nucleotide sequence: TGTGCCAGCAGCCAAGAACGGTCGAGGGGTGAGCAGTTCTTC. Its translation is CASSQERSRGEQFF.

This clonotype is a singleton in its sample. V and J are TRBV30 and TRBJ2-7, with 14 bases matching TRBD2. With 8 bases clipped from V and 8 bases from J, the junction kept 2 bases outside the gene matches. The CDR3 contains 11 residues. The germline V gene has CDR1 GTSNPN and CDR2 SVGIG (reference sequence). The CDR3 sequence is CAGLAGGQQYF. DNA for the CDR3: TGTGCCGGACTAGCGGGGGGCCAGCAGTACTTC.